What follows are 12 T cell receptor beta chains derived from one specimen sequenced in a study of spatial heterogeneity in lung cancer. Study-level results: Mutation tallies in tumors tracked expanded intratumoral alpha and beta TCR counts.

These receptors have no identified antigens. One entry per CDR3 protein results from TCRdb running MiXCR on the 5' RACE reads. The sample contains fewer than 3,000 distinct CDR3 sequences, about 49% of which appear only once. Sample time point: sample taken at primary tumor resection. The material was lung tumor tissue, obtained at surgery. The source is a male donor with early-stage non-small cell lung cancer.

With regard to this clonotype: Because the library targeted alpha chains, this beta chain is an off-target read whose size means little. CDR3 nucleotides: TGCAGCGTTGGGCACACTGAAGCTTTCTTT. Translated: CSVGHTEAFF. V usage is TRBV29-1 and J usage is TRBJ1-1, with no clear D. CDR1 is SQVTM and CDR2 is ANQGSEA in the germline V gene. Trimming took 4 bases from V and 3 from J, leaving 3 bases between them. This CDR3 region has 10 residues.

On this clonotype: As an off-target read in a library built for alpha chains, this beta chain has a frequency of little significance. The rearrangement links TRBV15 to TRBJ2-1, with D tentatively TRBD2 (6 bases). Germline V gives CDR1 LNHNV, CDR2 YYDKDF (reference sequence). This CDR3 contains 14 residues. The V end lost 4 bases, the J end lost 1 base, and 8 bases lay between the germline ends. CDR3 DNA sequence: TGTGCCACCAGCAAGGCGGGGTCCTACAATGAGCAGTTCTTC. Its translation is CATSKAGSYNEQFF.

By share, this clonotype counts as large. This beta chain is off target for a library built for alpha chains, so its abundance means little. The V gene is TRBV3-1, the J gene TRBJ2-7, with TRBD2 matching over 11 bases. Germline lookup yields CDR1 LGHDT and CDR2 YNNKEL (reference sequence). This CDR3 has 15 residues. V lost 3 bases, J lost 3 bases, and 4 bases stayed unmatched. For the CDR3, the DNA is TGTGCCAGCAGCCATGTAACTAGCGGGAGCTACGAGCAGTACTTC. This gives the protein CASSHVTSGSYEQYF.

This clonotype was observed a handful of times. The library was prepared for alpha chains; this beta chain is a stray read, so its frequency means little. The chain uses TRBV29-1 and TRBJ1-2; D not certain. Germline V gene sequence: CDR1 SQVTM, CDR2 ANQGSEA. The CDR3 is 11 amino acids. V was pared by 8 bases and J by 8 bases, with 15 bases between. The DNA for the CDR3 is TGCAGCTTCTCGCGTCCGGGCGGCTACACCTTC. It yields the protein CSFSRPGGYTF. The full variable domain, its missing parts supplied by reference TRBV29-1 and TRBJ1-2, is SAVISQKPSRDICQRGTSLTIQCQVDSQVTMMFWYRQQPGQSLTLIATANQGSEATYESGFVIDKFPISRPNLTFSTLTVSNMSPEDSSIYLCSFSRPGGYTFGSGTRLTVV.

About this clonotype itself: This beta chain is a stray sequence in a library constructed for alpha chains; its clone size is not meaningful. This chain uses TRBV20-1 with TRBJ2-1; no firm D call. CDR3 length equals 11 residues. The V and J ends lost 6 bases and 6 bases respectively, with 9 bases between them. Germline lookup yields CDR1 DFQATT and CDR2 SNEGSKA (reference sequence). The CDR3 is CSARLLNEQFF. CDR3 sequence (DNA): TGCAGTGCCAGACTTCTCAATGAGCAGTTCTTC.

A note on this clonotype: Little can be read into the size of this beta chain, an off-target read in a library designed for alpha chains. The rearrangement uses TRBV5-6 and TRBJ2-1, with 14 positions matching TRBD2. V lost 4 bases, J lost 2 bases, and 11 bases stayed unmatched. The CDR3 extends over 19 amino acids. CDR1 and CDR2 (germline): SGHDT, YYEEEE. CDR3 residues: CASSRAGTSGSKAYNEQFF. Written as DNA, the CDR3 is TGTGCCAGCAGCCGGGCCGGGACTAGCGGGAGTAAGGCCTACAATGAGCAGTTCTTC.

Remarks on this clonotype: This beta chain was picked up by a library intended for alpha chains and is off target, so its count carries little meaning. The V and J genes are TRBV18 and TRBJ2-5; tentatively, D is TRBD1 or TRBD2 (5 bases each). Germline V CDR1 and CDR2: KGHSH, LQKENI. V lost 2 bases to trimming and J lost 0 bases, with 10 bases between them. CDR3 length: 15 amino acids. In DNA form, the CDR3 reads TGTGCCAGCTCACCAGAGGGGCCGTACCAAGAGACCCAGTACTTC. Its protein is CASSPEGPYQETQYF.

By frequency in the sample, this clonotype is medium-sized. Because this beta chain is a stray read in a library intended to capture alpha chains, its abundance should not be given much weight. CDR3 sequence (DNA): TGTGCCAGTACTCACTTTTCGGGAAATGAGCAGTTCTTC. This translates into CASTHFSGNEQFF. The rearrangement links TRBV27 to TRBJ2-1; TRBD2 might be the D (5 bases). V was clipped by 9 bases and J by 7 bases, with 16 bases between them. Germline CDR1 MNHEY, CDR2 SMNVEV (reference sequence). The CDR3 is 13 residues long.

This clonotype has just a few counts. This beta chain is an off-target read within a library intended for alpha chains, so its frequency means little. This chain uses TRBV28 with TRBJ2-3; 12 bases map to TRBD1. The germline CDR1 and CDR2 sequences are MDHEN and SYDVKM. V lost 4 bases, J lost 4 bases, and 9 bases stayed unmatched. The CDR3 contains 17 residues. The CDR3 loop reads CASSSTRDRGLPDTQYF. The CDR3 DNA sequence: TGTGCCAGCAGTTCAACCCGGGACAGGGGGCTCCCAGATACGCAGTATTTT.

Details on this clonotype: Little can be read into the size of this beta chain, an off-target read in a library designed for alpha chains. The chain employs TRBV7-9 and TRBJ1-5; D is unclear. Germline loops: CDR1 SEHNR, CDR2 FQNEAQ (reference sequence). There are 15 residues in the CDR3. The germline V and J ends were trimmed by 5 bases and 5 bases, with 16 bases remaining between them. CDR3 protein: CASSPPGVGHQPQHF. In DNA, the CDR3 is TGTGCCAGCAGCCCCCCAGGTGTCGGTCATCAGCCCCAGCATTTT.

On this clonotype: Because this beta chain is a stray read in a library intended to capture alpha chains, its abundance should not be given much weight. This sequence joins TRBV7-3 and TRBJ1-2; TRBD1 might be the D (6 bases). Germline CDR1 and CDR2: SGHTA and FQGTGA. Trimming removed 5 bases at V and 5 bases at J, with 15 bases between. The CDR3 covers 14 residues. The CDR3 sequence: CASSPQMGAYGYTF. The CDR3 coding sequence is TGTGCCAGCAGCCCCCAGATGGGGGCGTATGGCTACACCTTC.

Comments on this clonotype: This beta chain is an unintended read in a library built for alpha chains; its size means little. J is TRBJ2-1 and V is TRBV29-1, with D possibly called TRBD1 or TRBD2 (5 bases each). The CDR3 is made up of 12 amino acids. The V end lost 4 bases, the J end lost 4 bases, and 8 bases lay between the germline ends. Germline CDR1 and CDR2: SQVTM and ANQGSEA. CDR3 in amino acids: CSVGDGYNEQFF. In nucleotides, the CDR3 is TGCAGCGTTGGGGACGGATACAATGAGCAGTTCTTC.